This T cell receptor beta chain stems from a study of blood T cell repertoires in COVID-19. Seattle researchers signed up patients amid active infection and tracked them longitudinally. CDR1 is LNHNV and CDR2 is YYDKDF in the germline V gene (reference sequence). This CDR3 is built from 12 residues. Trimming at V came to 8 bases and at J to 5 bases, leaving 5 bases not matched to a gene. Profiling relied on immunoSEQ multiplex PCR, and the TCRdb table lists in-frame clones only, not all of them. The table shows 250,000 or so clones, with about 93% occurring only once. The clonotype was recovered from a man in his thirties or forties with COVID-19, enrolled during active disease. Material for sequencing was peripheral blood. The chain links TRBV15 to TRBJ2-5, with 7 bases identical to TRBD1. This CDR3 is CATAQGRETQYF. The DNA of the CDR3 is TGTGCCACCGCACAGGGGCGGGAGACCCAGTACTTC.